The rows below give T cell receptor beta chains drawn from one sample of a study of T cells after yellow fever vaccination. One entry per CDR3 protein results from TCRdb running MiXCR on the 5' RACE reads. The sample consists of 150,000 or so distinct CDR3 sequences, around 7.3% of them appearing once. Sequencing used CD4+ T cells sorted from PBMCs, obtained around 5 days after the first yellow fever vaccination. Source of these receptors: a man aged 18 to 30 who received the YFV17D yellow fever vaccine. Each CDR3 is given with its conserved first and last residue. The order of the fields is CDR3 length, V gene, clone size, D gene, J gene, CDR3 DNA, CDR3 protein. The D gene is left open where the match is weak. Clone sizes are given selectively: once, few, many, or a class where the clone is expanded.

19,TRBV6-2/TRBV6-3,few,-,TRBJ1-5,TGTGCCAGCAGTACAAACTACCGGGACTCACGGGGGAGCAATCAGCCCCAGCATTTT,CASSTNYRDSRGSNQPQHF
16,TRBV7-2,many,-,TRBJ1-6,TGTGCCAGCAGCTTAGAGCGGGGCGCTGGGGGTTCACCCCTCCACTTT,CASSLERGAGGSPLHF
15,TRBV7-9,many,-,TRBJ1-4,TGTGCCAGCAGTTACGGTGCAGTTCCTAATGAAAAACTGTTTTTT,CASSYGAVPNEKLFF
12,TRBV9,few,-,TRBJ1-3,TGTGCCAGCAGCGTAGACGGAAACACCATATATTTT,CASSVDGNTIYF
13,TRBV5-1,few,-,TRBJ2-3,TGCGCCAGCAGCTTTACTGCCACAGATACGCAGTATTTT,CASSFTATDTQYF
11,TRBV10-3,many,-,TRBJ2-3,TGTGCCATCAGTGTCACAGATACGCAGTATTTT,CAISVTDTQYF
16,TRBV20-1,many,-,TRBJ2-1,TGCAGTGCTAGCCTCTGGGGTTCAGGGGGAGGCAATGAGCAGTTCTTC,CSASLWGSGGGNEQFF
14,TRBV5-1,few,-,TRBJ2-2,TGCGCCAGCAGCAGGGGAATTCTCACCGGGGAGCTGTTTTTT,CASSRGILTGELFF
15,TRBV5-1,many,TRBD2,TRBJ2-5,TGCGCCAGCAGCTTGTTGCGGGGGGCGGGAGAGACCCAGTACTTC,CASSLLRGAGETQYF
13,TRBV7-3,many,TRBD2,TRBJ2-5,TGTGCCAGCAGCCGACTAGCACGGGAGACCCAGTACTTC,CASSRLARETQYF
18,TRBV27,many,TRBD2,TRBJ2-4,TGTGCCAGCAGTAAACTAGCGGGGGGCATAATAGCCAAAAACATTCAGTACTTC,CASSKLAGGIIAKNIQYF
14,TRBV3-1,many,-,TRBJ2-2,TGTGCCAGCATTCCGACCGGGGGCACCGGGGAGCTGTTTTTT,CASIPTGGTGELFF
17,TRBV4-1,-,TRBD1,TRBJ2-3,TGCGCCAGCAGCCAACGGGGACAGGGGGCATCCACAGATACGCAGTATTTT,CASSQRGQGASTDTQYF
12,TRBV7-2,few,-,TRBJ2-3,TGTGCCAGCAGCTTAGAGGTGGGCACGCAGTATTTT,CASSLEVGTQYF
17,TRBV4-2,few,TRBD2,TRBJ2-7,TGTGCCAGCAGCCTATCCCTACTAGCGGGGCGGTCAGGGGAGCAGTACTTC,CASSLSLLAGRSGEQYF
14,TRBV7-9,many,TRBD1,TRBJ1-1,TGTGCCAGCAGCTTTGGACAGGGGAGCACTGAAGCTTTCTTT,CASSFGQGSTEAFF
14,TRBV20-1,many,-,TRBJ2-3,TGCAGTGCAAAGAACCTATTAAGCACAGATACGCAGTATTTT,CSAKNLLSTDTQYF
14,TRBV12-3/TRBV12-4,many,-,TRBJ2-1,TGTGCCAGCAGCCCCACGGGGAGATACAATGAGCAGTTCTTC,CASSPTGRYNEQFF
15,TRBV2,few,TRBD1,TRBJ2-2,TGTGCCAGCAGTGAAAGGGGGCCGCGCACCGGGGAGCTGTTTTTT,CASSERGPRTGELFF
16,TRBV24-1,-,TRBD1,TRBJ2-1,TGTGCCACCAGTGAGCTAGGACAGGGGCGTAACAATGAGCAGTTCTTC,CATSELGQGRNNEQFF
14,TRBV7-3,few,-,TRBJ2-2,TGTGCCAGCACCAGGGCGGCTAACACCGGGGAGCTGTTTTTT,CASTRAANTGELFF
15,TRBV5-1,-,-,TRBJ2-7,TGCGCCAGCAGCGGAACAGGGTTGAAGTCCTACGAGCAGTACTTC,CASSGTGLKSYEQYF
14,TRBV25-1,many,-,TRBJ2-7,TGTGCCAGCAGTGAATCGACTAGCTCCTACGAGCAGTACTTC,CASSESTSSYEQYF
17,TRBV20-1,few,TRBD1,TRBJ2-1,TGCAGTGCTGGCGCCCGGACAGGCGGTATTTCCTACAATGAGCAGTTCTTC,CSAGARTGGISYNEQFF
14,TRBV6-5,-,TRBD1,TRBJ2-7,TGTGCCAGCAGTTCGAGGGACAGTACCTACGAGCAGTACTTC,CASSSRDSTYEQYF
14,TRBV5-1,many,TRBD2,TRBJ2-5,TGCGCCAGCAGCTTGGTGTCCGGGAGGGAGACCCAGTACTTC,CASSLVSGRETQYF
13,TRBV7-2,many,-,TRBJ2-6,TGTGCCAGCAGCTTCTTTGGGGCCAACGTCCTGACTTTC,CASSFFGANVLTF
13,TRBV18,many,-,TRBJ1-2,TGTGCCAGCTCACCCCCGGGGGGGTCCGGCTACACCTTC,CASSPPGGSGYTF